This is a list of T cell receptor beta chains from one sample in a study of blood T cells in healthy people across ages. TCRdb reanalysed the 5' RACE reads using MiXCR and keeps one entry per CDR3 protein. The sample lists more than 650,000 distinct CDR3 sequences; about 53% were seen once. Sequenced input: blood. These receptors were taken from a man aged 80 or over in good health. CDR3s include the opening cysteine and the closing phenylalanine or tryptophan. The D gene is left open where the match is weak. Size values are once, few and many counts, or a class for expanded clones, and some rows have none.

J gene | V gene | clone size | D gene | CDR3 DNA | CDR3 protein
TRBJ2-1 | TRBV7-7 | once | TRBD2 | TGTGCTAGCAGCATTAGCGGGGCGGGGTACAATGAGCAGTTCTTC | CASSISGAGYNEQFF
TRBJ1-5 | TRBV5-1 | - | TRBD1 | TGCGCCAGCAGCTTGGCAGGGGACAGTCAGCCCCAGCATTTT | CASSLAGDSQPQHF
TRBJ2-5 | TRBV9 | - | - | TGTGCCAGCAGCGTAGGCCCCGGGCGGGAGACCCAGTACTTC | CASSVGPGRETQYF
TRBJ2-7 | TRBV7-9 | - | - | TGTGCCAGCAGCTCCCGGACAAGTTACGAGCAGTACTTC | CASSSRTSYEQYF
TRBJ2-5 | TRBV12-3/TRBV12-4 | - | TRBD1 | TGTGCCAGCAGTTTTCGACAGGGGGCGCGAGGAGAGACCCAGTACTTC | CASSFRQGARGETQYF
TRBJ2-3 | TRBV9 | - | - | TGTGCCAGCACCAGGGACCAGCACACAGATACGCAGTATTTT | CASTRDQHTDTQYF
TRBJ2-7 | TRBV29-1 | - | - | TGCAGCGTTGATCAGGGCCAGGGTGGCGACGAGCAGTACTTC | CSVDQGQGGDEQYF
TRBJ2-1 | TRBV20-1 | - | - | TGCAGTGCCTTCGACGCGAGCTCGTCCTACAGTGAGCAGTTCTTC | CSAFDASSSYSEQFF
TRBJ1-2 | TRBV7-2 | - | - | TGTGCCAGCAGCCTCCGGGGGATTCGACGGAATGGCTACACCTTC | CASSLRGIRRNGYTF
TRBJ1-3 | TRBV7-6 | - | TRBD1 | TGTGCCAGCAGCCCCGGGACAGGGGTAGGGAACACCATATATTTT | CASSPGTGVGNTIYF
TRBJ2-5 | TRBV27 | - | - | TGTGCCAGCAGTTCAGAGTACCAAGAGACCCAGTACTTC | CASSSEYQETQYF
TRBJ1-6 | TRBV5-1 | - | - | TGCGCCAGCAGCTCCTCTATCATCGATTCACCCCTCCACTTT | CASSSSIIDSPLHF
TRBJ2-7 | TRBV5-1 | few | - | TGCGCCAGCAGCTCCTACCCCTACGAGCAGTACTTC | CASSSYPYEQYF
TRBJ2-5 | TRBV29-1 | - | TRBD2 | TGCAGCGCCCTCTCGGGGGCCCCACTAGCGGGGCAGTACTTC | CSALSGAPLAGQYF
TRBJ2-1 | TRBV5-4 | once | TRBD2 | TGTGCCAGCAGCCATGGGACTAGCGGGATTTCTATAGAGCAGTTCTTC | CASSHGTSGISIEQFF
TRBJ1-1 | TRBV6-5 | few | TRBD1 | TGTGCCAGCTCCCTCTTGGCAGGGGGCTTCACTGAAGCTTTCTTT | CASSLLAGGFTEAFF
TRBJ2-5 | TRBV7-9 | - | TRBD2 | TGTGCCAGCAGCTTAGAGGCCGGACTAGCGGGTCACCAAGAGACCCAGTACTTC | CASSLEAGLAGHQETQYF
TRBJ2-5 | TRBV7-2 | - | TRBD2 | TGTGCCAGCAGCTACTGGGGACTAGCGGGAGGAGGGGAGACCCAGTACTTC | CASSYWGLAGGGETQYF
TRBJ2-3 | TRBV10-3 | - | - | TGTGCCATCAGTGGAGCTGATACGCAGTATTTT | CAISGADTQYF
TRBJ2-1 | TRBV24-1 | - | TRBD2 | TGTGCCACCAGTGATTCACTAGCGCAAGCCTACAATGAGCAGTTCTTC | CATSDSLAQAYNEQFF
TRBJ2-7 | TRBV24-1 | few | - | TGTGCCACCAGTGATCCGACAGGGAGGGGACCCTACGAGCAGTACTTC | CATSDPTGRGPYEQYF
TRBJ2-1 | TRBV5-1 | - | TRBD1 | TGCGCCAGCAGCCCAGATCGACAGGGGGCTTATGAGCAGTTCTTC | CASSPDRQGAYEQFF
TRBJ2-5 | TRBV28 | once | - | TGTGCCAGCACCACGCTTAGGTTCGAGACCCAGTACTTC | CASTTLRFETQYF
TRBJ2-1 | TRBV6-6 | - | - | TGTGTCAGCAGTCGACGGGAGTGGGGTAACAATGAGCAGTTCTTC | CVSSRREWGNNEQFF
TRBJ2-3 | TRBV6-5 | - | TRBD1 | TGTGCCAGCAGGTTATGGGGACAGGGTTTTGGAGATACGCAGTATTTT | CASRLWGQGFGDTQYF
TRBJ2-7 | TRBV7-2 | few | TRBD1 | TGTGCCAGCAGCTCACAGGGGGCGGACGAGCAGTACTTC | CASSSQGADEQYF
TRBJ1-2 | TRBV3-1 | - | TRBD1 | TGTGCCAGCAGCCGTCAACAGGGGGCTAACTATGGCTACACCTTC | CASSRQQGANYGYTF
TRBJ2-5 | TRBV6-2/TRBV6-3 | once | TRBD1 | TGTGCCAGCAGTTACGTGGACAGGTTCCAAGAGACCCAGTACTTC | CASSYVDRFQETQYF
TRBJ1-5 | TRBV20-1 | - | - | TGCAGTGCTAGAGATGCCGGGGCCAATCAGCCCCAGCATTTT | CSARDAGANQPQHF
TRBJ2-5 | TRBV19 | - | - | TGTGCCAGTAGGACGCGGACAAGTAGTACAGAGACCCAGTACTTC | CASRTRTSSTETQYF
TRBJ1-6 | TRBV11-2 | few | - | TGTGCCAGCAGCTTAGTCAGGGTTCACTCACCCCTCCACTTT | CASSLVRVHSPLHF
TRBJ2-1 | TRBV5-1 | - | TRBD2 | TGCGCCAGCAGCTTGGACTTAAGGAGCGGGAGCTATGAGCAGTTCTTC | CASSLDLRSGSYEQFF
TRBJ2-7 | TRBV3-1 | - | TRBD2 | TGTGCCAGCAGCCAAGAAGGCGGGAGGGGTTACGAGCAGTACTTC | CASSQEGGRGYEQYF
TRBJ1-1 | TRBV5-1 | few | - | TGCGCCAGCAGCCAAATCGACACGAACACTGAAGCTTTCTTT | CASSQIDTNTEAFF
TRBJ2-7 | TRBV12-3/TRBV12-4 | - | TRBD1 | TGTGCCAGCATCCGACAGGGAAAAAGGGGCGAGCAGTACTTC | CASIRQGKRGEQYF
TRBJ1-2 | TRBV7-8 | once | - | TGTGCCAGCAGCCCTCGGGGGGCGTCGGGGTATGGCTACACCTTC | CASSPRGASGYGYTF
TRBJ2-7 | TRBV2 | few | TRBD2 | TGTGCCCGGGGACTAGCGGGAGACGAGCAGTACTTC | CARGLAGDEQYF
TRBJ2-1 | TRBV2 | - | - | TGTGCCAGCAGTCTACAGGGACCAGTGGGGGAGACCCAGTTCTTC | CASSLQGPVGETQFF
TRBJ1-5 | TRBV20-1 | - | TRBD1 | TGCAGTGCTTCCCTATGGGGGTCGACAGGGGGCTTAAATCAGCCCCAGCATTTT | CSASLWGSTGGLNQPQHF
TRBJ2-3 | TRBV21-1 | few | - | TGTGCCAGCAGCAAAGGGCGAGGGTCAGATACGCAGTATTTT | CASSKGRGSDTQYF
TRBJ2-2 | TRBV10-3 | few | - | TGTGCCATCAGTGCTGAACAACTAGGTCTCGGGGAGCTGTTTTTT | CAISAEQLGLGELFF
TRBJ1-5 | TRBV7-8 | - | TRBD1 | TGTGCCAGCAGCCCCCGACAGGGGGCAGCCTCTGGTCATCAGCCCCAGCATTTT | CASSPRQGAASGHQPQHF
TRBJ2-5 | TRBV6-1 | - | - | TGTGCCAGCAGTGTTTCACCCGGGACCTCCGCCCGGGAGACCCAGTACTTC | CASSVSPGTSARETQYF
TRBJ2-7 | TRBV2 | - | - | TGTGCCAGCAGTTGGTTAGAACTAAGCTCCTACGAGCAGTACTTC | CASSWLELSSYEQYF
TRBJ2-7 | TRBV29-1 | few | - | TGCAGCGTTAGGGCCCTTAGCTCCTACGAGCAGTACTTC | CSVRALSSYEQYF
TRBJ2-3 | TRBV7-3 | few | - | TGTGCCAGCAGCTCGCGACCCGGTGGCTTGCAAGATACGCAGTATTTT | CASSSRPGGLQDTQYF
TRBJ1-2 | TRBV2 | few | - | TGTGCCAGCAGTGAATCTCCAGGGGCAAGCTATGGCTACACCTTC | CASSESPGASYGYTF
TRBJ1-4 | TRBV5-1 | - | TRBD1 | TGCGCCAGCAGCCTGGCGGGACAGGCACTTGAAAAACTGTTTTTT | CASSLAGQALEKLFF
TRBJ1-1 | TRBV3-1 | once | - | TGTGCCAGCAGCCAAGGGTCAGGGATTAAAGCTTTCTTT | CASSQGSGIKAFF
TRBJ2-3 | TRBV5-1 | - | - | TGCGCCAGCAGCCGTGAAGGCAGGGGAGTCACAGATACGCAGTATTTT | CASSREGRGVTDTQYF
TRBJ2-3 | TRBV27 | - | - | TGTGCCAGCAGCTCACAAGGGGGGCGTCCAGATACGCAGTATTTT | CASSSQGGRPDTQYF
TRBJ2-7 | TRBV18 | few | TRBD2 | TGTGCCAGCTCACACGGGGGGAGCTACGAGCAGTACTTC | CASSHGGSYEQYF
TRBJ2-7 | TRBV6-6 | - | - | TGTGCCAGCAGTCCCGGGACTCTCAAGACCTACGGGCAGTACTTC | CASSPGTLKTYGQYF